These T cell receptor beta chains were read from a single sample in a study of blood T cell repertoires in COVID-19. Profiling relied on immunoSEQ multiplex PCR, and the TCRdb table lists in-frame clones only, not all of them. The repertoire has approximately 200,000 clones, about four fifths of them found once; the top ten carry more than 2%. Sequencing was performed on peripheral blood. The source is a woman aged 60 to 75 with acute or convalescent COVID-19. Both conserved end residues are part of each CDR3. D genes are given only for firm matches. Clone size is shown for a subset of rows, as once, few, many or a class of expanded clone.

v_call,j_call,clone_size,d_call,cdr3_nt,cdr3_aa
TRBV7-8,TRBJ2-3,NA,NA,TGTGCCAGCAGCCCTTGGCCAGATACGCAGTATTTT,CASSPWPDTQYF
TRBV19,TRBJ2-5,once,NA,TGTGCCAGTGGATGGGGCAGGGGGAGGGAGACCCAGTACTTC,CASGWGRGRETQYF
TRBV30,TRBJ2-7,few,TRBD2,TGTGCCTGGAGGCCTGGACTAGCGGGGTCCTACGAGCAGTACTTC,CAWRPGLAGSYEQYF
TRBV5-1,TRBJ1-2,once,NA,TGCGCCAGCAGCTTAAGTTTGGGGCTCGGCTACACCTTC,CASSLSLGLGYTF
TRBV12-3/TRBV12-4,TRBJ2-5,NA,NA,TGTGCCAGCAGCCAAATTCAAGAGACCCAGTACTTC,CASSQIQETQYF
TRBV7-9,TRBJ1-1,NA,NA,TGTGCCAGCAGCTTATCACCAGTTATGAACACTGAAGCTTTCTTT,CASSLSPVMNTEAFF
TRBV30,TRBJ2-6,few,NA,TGTGCCTTGAGACAACCCGGGGCCAACGTCCTGACTTTC,CALRQPGANVLTF
TRBV4-1,TRBJ2-7,NA,TRBD1,TGCGCCAGCAGTCGAACAGGGGCCGGCTCCTACGAGCAGTACTTC,CASSRTGAGSYEQYF
TRBV2,TRBJ2-3,NA,TRBD1,TGTGCCAGCAGTGCGCCAGGGGGAGGCACAGATACGCAGTATTTT,CASSAPGGGTDTQYF
TRBV7-3,TRBJ2-1,NA,NA,TGTGCCAGCAGCTTAAAAGGTGGGAGGAAGTACGATGAGCAGTTCTTC,CASSLKGGRKYDEQFF
TRBV19,TRBJ2-1,NA,NA,TGTGCCAGTCGCGAGCGAAACTACAATGAGCAGTTCTTC,CASRERNYNEQFF
TRBV12-3/TRBV12-4,TRBJ2-1,NA,NA,TGTGCCAGCAGTACTAGGACCTCCCTCTCCTTCTTC,CASSTRTSLSFF
TRBV3-1/TRBV3-2,TRBJ1-5,NA,TRBD1,TGTGCCAGCAGCCAAGACCCAGGGGGTCAGCCCCAGCATTTT,CASSQDPGGQPQHF
TRBV5-6,TRBJ2-7,NA,NA,TGTGCCAGCAGCCGGGTTAACCACGAGCAGTACTTC,CASSRVNHEQYF
TRBV2,TRBJ1-6,NA,NA,TGTGCCAGCAGTCAAGAGGGGGTGAATAATTCACCCCTCCACTTT,CASSQEGVNNSPLHF
TRBV15,TRBJ1-1,NA,TRBD1,TGTGCCACCAGAAAGACAGGGGTTGAAGCTTTCTTT,CATRKTGVEAFF
TRBV6-6,TRBJ2-1,NA,NA,TGTGCCAGCATGTGGGAGGGGGGGCCGGTGAATGAGCAGTTCTTC,CASMWEGGPVNEQFF
TRBV27,TRBJ1-5,few,NA,TGTGCCAGCAGCCAGAAGGGGGGGCCCTACAATCAGCCCCAGCATTTT,CASSQKGGPYNQPQHF
TRBV12-5,TRBJ1-4,NA,NA,TGTGCTAGTGGTTTGGGGCTGGCGGGTAATGAAAAACTGTTTTTT,CASGLGLAGNEKLFF
TRBV20-1,TRBJ2-5,NA,NA,TGCAGTGCTCGGGGATCAGAGACCCAGTACTTC,CSARGSETQYF
TRBV7-8,TRBJ1-1,NA,NA,TGTGCCAGCAGCGACCAGGGGCCCACTGAAGCTTTCTTT,CASSDQGPTEAFF
TRBV7-2,TRBJ1-1,NA,NA,TGTGCCAGCAGCTTATTGTCAGGGATGAACACTGAAGCTTTCTTT,CASSLLSGMNTEAFF
TRBV7-9,TRBJ1-1,NA,NA,TGTGCCAGCAGCACACCTCACGGGGGGTCCACTGAAGCTTTCTTT,CASSTPHGGSTEAFF
TRBV7-9,TRBJ2-3,NA,TRBD1,TGTGCCAGCAGCTTTGACAGGGGGTCCGGAAGGCACGCAGATACGCAGTATTTT,CASSFDRGSGRHADTQYF
TRBV7-8,TRBJ1-1,NA,TRBD1,TGTGCCAGCAGGCGTAATCAGGGGGCTGGCGACACTGAAGCTTTCTTT,CASRRNQGAGDTEAFF
TRBV15,TRBJ2-7,NA,NA,TGTGCCACCAGCTCACCGGGACTCTCCTACGAGCAGTACTTC,CATSSPGLSYEQYF
TRBV5-4,TRBJ2-2,NA,NA,TGTGCCAGCAGCTTGGTCACGGGAAACACCGGGGAGCTGTTTTTT,CASSLVTGNTGELFF
TRBV3-1/TRBV3-2,TRBJ2-3,few,TRBD2,TGTGCCAGCAGCCTATGGACTAGCGGGGCTAGCACAGATACGCAGTATTTT,CASSLWTSGASTDTQYF
TRBV19,TRBJ1-5,once,NA,TGTGCCAGTAGTCCACGAGGAGCTACAGGCGGTAGCAATCAGCCCCAGCATTTT,CASSPRGATGGSNQPQHF
TRBV5-6,TRBJ2-3,NA,NA,TGTGCCAGCAGCTTTATGGACAGAAGCACAGATACGCAGTATTTT,CASSFMDRSTDTQYF
TRBV2,TRBJ2-7,NA,TRBD1,TGTGCCAGTACACTAAGGACAGGGTCGTCGGACGAGCAGTACTTC,CASTLRTGSSDEQYF
TRBV4-2,TRBJ2-7,NA,NA,TGTGCCAGCAGCCAAGCGTCACAGGGCGGTTACGAGCAGTACTTC,CASSQASQGGYEQYF
TRBV6-5,TRBJ1-1,NA,TRBD1,TGTGCCAGCAGTTACTCATCTCGAGGGGGCCGGGCTGAAGCTTTCTTT,CASSYSSRGGRAEAFF
TRBV6-6,TRBJ2-1,NA,NA,TGTGCCAGCAGTGCCCTTGGGGCCCCGGGCCGCAATGAGCAGTTCTTC,CASSALGAPGRNEQFF
TRBV19,TRBJ1-3,NA,TRBD1,TGTGCCAGCAGTAAGGCGACAGGGCCTGGAAACACCATATATTTT,CASSKATGPGNTIYF
TRBV4-1,TRBJ2-2,NA,TRBD2,TGCGCCAGCAGCCTAAGCGGGGGAAACACCGGGGAGCTGTTTTTT,CASSLSGGNTGELFF
TRBV18,TRBJ2-7,NA,NA,TGTGCCAGCTCACGGGGCGGGGTCAGATCCTACGAGCAGTACTTC,CASSRGGVRSYEQYF
TRBV7-9,TRBJ2-3,NA,NA,TGTGCCAGCAGCGCAGAATCAGATACGCAGTATTTT,CASSAESDTQYF
TRBV5-1,TRBJ1-1,NA,NA,TGCGCCAGCAGCTTGGTACAGGGAGCCACTGAAGCTTTCTTT,CASSLVQGATEAFF
TRBV6-1,TRBJ1-5,NA,NA,TGTGCCAGCAGTGAAACTACAGGGAGTCAGCCCCAGCATTTT,CASSETTGSQPQHF
TRBV28,TRBJ1-2,NA,TRBD1,TGTGCCAGCAGCCCCGCGCGGGGGACAGGGGACAATGGCTACACCTTC,CASSPARGTGDNGYTF
TRBV28,TRBJ1-2,NA,TRBD1,TGTGCCAGCAGGGTCCCGACAGGGGTGGCTGGCTACACCTTC,CASRVPTGVAGYTF
TRBV20-1,TRBJ1-3,NA,TRBD1,TGCAGTGCTAGTGGGACAGGGATCCACTCTGGAAACACCATATATTTT,CSASGTGIHSGNTIYF
TRBV5-5,TRBJ2-3,NA,NA,TGTGCCAGCAGCTTGGAACAGAACACAGATACGCAGTATTTT,CASSLEQNTDTQYF
TRBV5-8,TRBJ1-2,NA,NA,TGTGCCAGCAGCTTGCTTGGGCGGGATGGCTACACCTTC,CASSLLGRDGYTF
TRBV3-1/TRBV3-2,TRBJ1-1,NA,NA,TGTGCCAGCACCCATCAGGGCGCGACGGACACTGAAGCTTTCTTT,CASTHQGATDTEAFF
TRBV29-1,TRBJ2-1,few,TRBD2,TGCAGCGTTGAGCGGGGGGGCCTGAATGAGCAGTTCTTC,CSVERGGLNEQFF
TRBV7-9,TRBJ1-4,NA,TRBD1,TGTGCCAGCAGCCCGGGACAGGGGTTCCATGAAAAACTGTTTTTT,CASSPGQGFHEKLFF
TRBV10-3,TRBJ2-2,NA,TRBD1,TGTGCCACCAGTCCGGGACAGGGAGGCACCGGGGAGCTGTTTTTT,CATSPGQGGTGELFF
TRBV19,TRBJ2-7,NA,NA,TGTGCCAGTAGTATTAAGGAGGGTTCAACCTACGAGCAGTACTTC,CASSIKEGSTYEQYF
TRBV3-1/TRBV3-2,TRBJ2-2,NA,TRBD2,TGTGCCAGCAGCCAAAAGTTCCCTAGCGGGGGTCCTCAGGGCACCGGGGAGCTGTTTTTT,CASSQKFPSGGPQGTGELFF
TRBV9,TRBJ2-1,NA,TRBD1,TGTGCCAGCAGCGTAGAAGGGACAGGGGGCAATGAGCAGTTCTTC,CASSVEGTGGNEQFF
TRBV5-1,TRBJ2-3,NA,NA,TGCGCCAGCAGCCCGGGACTCGTCACAGATACGCAGTATTTT,CASSPGLVTDTQYF